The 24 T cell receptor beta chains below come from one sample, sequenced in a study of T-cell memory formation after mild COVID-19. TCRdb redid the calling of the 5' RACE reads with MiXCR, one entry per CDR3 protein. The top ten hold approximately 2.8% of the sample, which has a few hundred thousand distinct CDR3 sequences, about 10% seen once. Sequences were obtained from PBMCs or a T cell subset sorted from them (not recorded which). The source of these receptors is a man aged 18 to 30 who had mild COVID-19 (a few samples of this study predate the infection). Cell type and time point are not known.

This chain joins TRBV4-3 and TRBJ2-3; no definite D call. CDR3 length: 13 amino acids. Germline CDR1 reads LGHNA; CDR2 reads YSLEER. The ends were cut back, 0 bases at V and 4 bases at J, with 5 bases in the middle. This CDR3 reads CASSQEISDTQYF. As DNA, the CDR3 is TGCGCCAGCAGCCAAGAAATCTCAGATACGCAGTATTTT.

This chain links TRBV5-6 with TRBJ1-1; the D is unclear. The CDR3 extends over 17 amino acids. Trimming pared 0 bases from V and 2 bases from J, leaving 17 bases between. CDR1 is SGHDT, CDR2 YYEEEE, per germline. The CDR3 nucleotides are TGTGCCAGCAGCTTGGCCGGGAACTCCCGACTTAACACTGAAGCTTTCTTT. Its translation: CASSLAGNSRLNTEAFF.

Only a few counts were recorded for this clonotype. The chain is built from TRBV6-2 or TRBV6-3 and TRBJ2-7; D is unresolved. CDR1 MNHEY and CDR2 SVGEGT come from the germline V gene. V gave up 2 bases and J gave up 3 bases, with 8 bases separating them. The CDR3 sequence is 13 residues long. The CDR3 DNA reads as TGTGCCAGCAGTTACGGCGGACGCTACGAGCAGTACTTC. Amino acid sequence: CASSYGGRYEQYF.

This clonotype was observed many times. The CDR3 reads CASSPTATNTEAFF. Here the CDR3 DNA reads TGTGCCAGCTCACCAACGGCGACGAACACTGAAGCTTTCTTT. V usage is TRBV18 and J usage is TRBJ1-1; D is ambiguous. The CDR3 consists of 14 residues. The V gene's germline CDR1 is KGHSH and CDR2 LQKENI. V dropped 2 bases and J dropped 1 base, with 8 bases sitting between them.

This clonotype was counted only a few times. The CDR3 loop reads CASTYRRAYTDTQYF. Here the CDR3 DNA reads TGTGCCAGCACCTACAGAAGGGCCTACACGGATACGCAGTATTTT. This sequence joins TRBV7-2 and TRBJ2-3; no reliable D call. The CDR3 extends over 15 amino acids. V was shortened by 7 bases and J by 6 bases, with 20 bases between the two germline ends. Germline assignment: CDR1 SGHTA and CDR2 FQGNSA.

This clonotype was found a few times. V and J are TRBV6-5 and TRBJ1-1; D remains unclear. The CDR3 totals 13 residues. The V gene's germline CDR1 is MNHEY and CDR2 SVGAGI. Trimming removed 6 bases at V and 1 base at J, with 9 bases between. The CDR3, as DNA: TGTGCCAGCAGCTCATCGAAGAACACTGAAGCTTTCTTT. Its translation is CASSSSKNTEAFF.

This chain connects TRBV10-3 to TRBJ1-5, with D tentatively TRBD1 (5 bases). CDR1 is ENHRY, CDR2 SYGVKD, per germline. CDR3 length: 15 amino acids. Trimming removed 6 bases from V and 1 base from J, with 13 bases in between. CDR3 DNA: TGTGCCATCAGGCAGGGCTTGGAGAGCAATCAGCCCCAGCATTTT. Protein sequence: CAIRQGLESNQPQHF.

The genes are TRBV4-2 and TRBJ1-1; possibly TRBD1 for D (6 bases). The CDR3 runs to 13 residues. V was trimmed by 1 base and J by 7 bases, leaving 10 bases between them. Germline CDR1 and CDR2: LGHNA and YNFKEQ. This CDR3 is CASSQAPQGEAFF. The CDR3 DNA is TGTGCCAGCAGCCAAGCCCCACAGGGTGAAGCTTTCTTT.

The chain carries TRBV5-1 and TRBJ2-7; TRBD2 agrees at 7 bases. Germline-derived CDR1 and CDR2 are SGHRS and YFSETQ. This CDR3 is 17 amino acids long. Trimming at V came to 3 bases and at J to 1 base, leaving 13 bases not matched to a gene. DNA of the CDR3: TGCGCCAGCAGCTCCCTCCCCAAGGCTAGCGGTTCCTACGAGCAGTACTTC. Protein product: CASSSLPKASGSYEQYF.

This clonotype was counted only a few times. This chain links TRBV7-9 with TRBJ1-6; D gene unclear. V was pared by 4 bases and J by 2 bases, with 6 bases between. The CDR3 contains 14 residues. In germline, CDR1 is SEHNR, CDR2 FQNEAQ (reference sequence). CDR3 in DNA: TGTGCCAGCAGCTGGGCTACCTATAATTCACCCCTCCACTTT. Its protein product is CASSWATYNSPLHF.

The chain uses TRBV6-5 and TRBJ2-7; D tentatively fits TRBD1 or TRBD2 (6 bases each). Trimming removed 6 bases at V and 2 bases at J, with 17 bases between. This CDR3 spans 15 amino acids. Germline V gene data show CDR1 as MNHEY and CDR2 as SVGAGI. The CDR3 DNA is TGTGCCAGCAGGGGGACGGGGGCGAAGGCCTACGAGCAGTACTTC. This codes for CASRGTGAKAYEQYF.

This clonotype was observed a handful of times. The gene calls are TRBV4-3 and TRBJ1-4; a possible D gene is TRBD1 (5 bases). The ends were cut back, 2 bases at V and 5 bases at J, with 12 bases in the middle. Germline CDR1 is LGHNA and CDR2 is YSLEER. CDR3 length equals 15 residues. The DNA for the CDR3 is TGCGCCAGCAGCCAATTAACAGGTTCGAATGAAAAACTGTTTTTT. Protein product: CASSQLTGSNEKLFF.

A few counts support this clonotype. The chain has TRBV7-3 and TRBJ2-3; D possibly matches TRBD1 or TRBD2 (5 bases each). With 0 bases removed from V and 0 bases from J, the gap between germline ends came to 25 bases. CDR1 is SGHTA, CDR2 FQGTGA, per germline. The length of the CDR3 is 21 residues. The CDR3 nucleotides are TGTGCCAGCAGCTTAACGACGAAAAACGGCATGGGACCACGAAGCACAGATACGCAGTATTTT. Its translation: CASSLTTKNGMGPRSTDTQYF.

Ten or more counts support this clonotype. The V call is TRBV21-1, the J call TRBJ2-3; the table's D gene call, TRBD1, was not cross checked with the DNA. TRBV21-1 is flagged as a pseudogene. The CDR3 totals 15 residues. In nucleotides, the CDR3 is TGTGCCAGCAGCAGGCCGACAGGGGGCACAGATACGCAGTATTTT. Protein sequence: CASSRPTGGTDTQYF.

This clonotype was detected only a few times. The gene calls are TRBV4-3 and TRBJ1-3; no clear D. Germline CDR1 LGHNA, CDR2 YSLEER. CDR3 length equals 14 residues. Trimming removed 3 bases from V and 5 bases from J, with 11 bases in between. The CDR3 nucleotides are TGCGCCAGCAGCCACCCCCCGCCCCGAAACACCATATATTTT. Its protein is CASSHPPPRNTIYF.

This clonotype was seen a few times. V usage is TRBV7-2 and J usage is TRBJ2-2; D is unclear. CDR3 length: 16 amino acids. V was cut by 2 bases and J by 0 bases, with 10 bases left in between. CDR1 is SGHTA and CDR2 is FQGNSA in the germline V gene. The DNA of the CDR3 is TGTGCCAGCAGCTTATCGGGCACACCGAACACCGGGGAGCTGTTTTTT. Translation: CASSLSGTPNTGELFF.

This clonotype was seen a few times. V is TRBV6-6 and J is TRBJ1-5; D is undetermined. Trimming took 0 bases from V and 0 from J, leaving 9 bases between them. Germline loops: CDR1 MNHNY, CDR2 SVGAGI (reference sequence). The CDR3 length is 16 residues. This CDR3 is CASSYSRRASNQPQHF. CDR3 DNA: TGTGCCAGCAGTTACTCCAGACGGGCTAGCAATCAGCCCCAGCATTTT.

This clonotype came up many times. CDR3 nucleotides: TGTGCCAGCAGCTCGGGACAGGGCAGGAATGAGCAGTTCTTC. Protein product: CASSSGQGRNEQFF. The V call is TRBV7-3, the J call TRBJ2-1; TRBD1 agrees at 9 bases. Germline-derived CDR1 and CDR2 are SGHTA and FQGTGA. This CDR3 region has 14 residues. V shed 4 bases and J 7 bases; nucleotides not matched to a gene: 5.

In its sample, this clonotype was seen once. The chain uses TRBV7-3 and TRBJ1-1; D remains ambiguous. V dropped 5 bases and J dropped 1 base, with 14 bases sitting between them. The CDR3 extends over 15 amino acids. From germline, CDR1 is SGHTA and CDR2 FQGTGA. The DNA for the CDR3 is TGTGCCAGCAGCCGAAACCGGGCAGGGAACACTGAAGCTTTCTTT. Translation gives CASSRNRAGNTEAFF.

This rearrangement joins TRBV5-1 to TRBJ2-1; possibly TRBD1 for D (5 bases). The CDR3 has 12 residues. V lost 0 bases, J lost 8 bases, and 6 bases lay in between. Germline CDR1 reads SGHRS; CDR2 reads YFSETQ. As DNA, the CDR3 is TGCGCCAGCAGCTTGGAGGGGCATGAGCAGTTCTTC. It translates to CASSLEGHEQFF.

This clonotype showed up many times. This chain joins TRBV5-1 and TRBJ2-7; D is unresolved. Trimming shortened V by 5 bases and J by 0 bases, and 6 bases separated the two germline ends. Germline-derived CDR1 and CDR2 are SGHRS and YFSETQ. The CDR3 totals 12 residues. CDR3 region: CASRPNSYEQYF. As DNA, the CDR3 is TGCGCCAGCAGACCGAACTCCTACGAGCAGTACTTC.

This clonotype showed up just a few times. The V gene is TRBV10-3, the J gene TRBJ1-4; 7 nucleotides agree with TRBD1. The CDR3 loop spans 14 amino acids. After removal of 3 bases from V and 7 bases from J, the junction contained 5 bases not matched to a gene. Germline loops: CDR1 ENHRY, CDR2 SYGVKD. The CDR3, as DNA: TGTGCCATCAGTGATAATCCAGGGGGTGAAAAACTGTTTTTT. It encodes CAISDNPGGEKLFF.

This CDR3 is CASSFFRGGPANTGELFF. The CDR3 nucleotides read TGTGCCAGCAGCTTTTTCCGGGGAGGACCTGCGAACACCGGGGAGCTGTTTTTT. The chain is built from TRBV11-2 and TRBJ2-2; TRBD2 is a possible D gene (6 bases). The CDR3 length is 18 residues. Germline CDR1 reads SGHAT; CDR2 reads FQNNGV. The V end lost 3 bases, the J end lost 0 bases, and 17 bases lay between the germline ends.

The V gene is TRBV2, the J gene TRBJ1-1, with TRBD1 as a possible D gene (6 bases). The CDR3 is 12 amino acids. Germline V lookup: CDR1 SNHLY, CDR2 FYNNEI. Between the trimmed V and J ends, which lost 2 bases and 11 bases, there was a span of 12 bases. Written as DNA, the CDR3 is TGTGCCAGCAGTGAAAGGACAGTGTCGGCTTTCTTT. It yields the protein CASSERTVSAFF.